The text below deals with one T cell receptor (beta chain). The antigen is not known. The source of the sample is a study of T-cell memory formation after mild COVID-19. MiXCR, applied by TCRdb to the 5' RACE reads, yields one record per CDR3 protein. The data contain over 300,000 distinct CDR3 sequences, under 25% of them singletons. Study findings and constraints: Some SARS-CoV-2-responding clones were already detected in memory before infection. Researchers could not confirm that second-wave clones peaking on day 37 targeted SARS-CoV-2. Clones that got smaller from day 15 to 85 had even CD4/CD8, while clones growing later tipped toward CD4+. Shrinking CD4+ clones were chiefly CM and EM; CD8+ ones were chiefly EMRA.

Sequencing input: PBMCs or a T cell subset sorted from them (not recorded which). The receptor was derived from a man younger than 30 who had mild COVID-19 (a few samples of this study predate the infection). Cell type and time point are not known.

The CDR3 DNA follows: TGTGCCACGGACAGGGACACAGATACGCAGTATTTT. Translation gives CATDRDTDTQYF. This chain links TRBV2 with TRBJ2-3; the match to TRBD1 covers 8 bases. This CDR3 spans 12 amino acids. Germline loops: CDR1 SNHLY, CDR2 FYNNEI. The V segment lost 10 bases and the J segment 2 bases; nucleotides outside the gene matches: 2.